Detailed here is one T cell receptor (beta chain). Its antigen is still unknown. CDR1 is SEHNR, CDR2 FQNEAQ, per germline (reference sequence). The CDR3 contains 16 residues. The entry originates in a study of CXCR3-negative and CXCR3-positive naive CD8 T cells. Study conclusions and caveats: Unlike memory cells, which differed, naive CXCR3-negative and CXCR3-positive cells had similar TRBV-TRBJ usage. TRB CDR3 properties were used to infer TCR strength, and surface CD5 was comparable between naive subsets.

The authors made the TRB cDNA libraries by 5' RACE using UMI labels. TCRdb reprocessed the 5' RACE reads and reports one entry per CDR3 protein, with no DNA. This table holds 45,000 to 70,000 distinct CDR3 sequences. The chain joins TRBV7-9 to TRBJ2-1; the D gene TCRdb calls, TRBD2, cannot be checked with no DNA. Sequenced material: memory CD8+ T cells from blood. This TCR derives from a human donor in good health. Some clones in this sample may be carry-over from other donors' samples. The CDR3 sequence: CASSLRGASSYNEQFF. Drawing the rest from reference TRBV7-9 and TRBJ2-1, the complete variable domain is DTGVSQNPRHKITKRGQNVTFRCDPISEHNRLYWYRQTLGQGPEFLTYFQNEAQLEKSRLLSDRFSAERPKGSFSTLEIQRTEQGDSAMYLCASSLRGASSYNEQFFGPGTRLTVL.